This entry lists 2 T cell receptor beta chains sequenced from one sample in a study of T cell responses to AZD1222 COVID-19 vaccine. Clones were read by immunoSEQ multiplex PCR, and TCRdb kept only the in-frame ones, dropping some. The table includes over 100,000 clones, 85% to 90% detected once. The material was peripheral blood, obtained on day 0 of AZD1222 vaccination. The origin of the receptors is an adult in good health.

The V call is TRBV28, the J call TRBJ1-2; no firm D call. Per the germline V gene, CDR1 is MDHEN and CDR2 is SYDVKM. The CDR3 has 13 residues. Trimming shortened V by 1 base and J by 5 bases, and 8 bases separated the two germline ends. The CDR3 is CASSLSSAYGYTF. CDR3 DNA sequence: TGTGCCAGCAGTTTATCCTCGGCATATGGCTACACCTTC.

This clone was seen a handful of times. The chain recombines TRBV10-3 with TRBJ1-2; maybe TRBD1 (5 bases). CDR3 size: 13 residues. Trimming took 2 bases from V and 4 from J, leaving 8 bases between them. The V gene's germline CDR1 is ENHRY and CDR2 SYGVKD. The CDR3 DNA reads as TGTGCCATCAGTGAGGGGGACGGCTATGGCTACACCTTC. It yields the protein CAISEGDGYGYTF.